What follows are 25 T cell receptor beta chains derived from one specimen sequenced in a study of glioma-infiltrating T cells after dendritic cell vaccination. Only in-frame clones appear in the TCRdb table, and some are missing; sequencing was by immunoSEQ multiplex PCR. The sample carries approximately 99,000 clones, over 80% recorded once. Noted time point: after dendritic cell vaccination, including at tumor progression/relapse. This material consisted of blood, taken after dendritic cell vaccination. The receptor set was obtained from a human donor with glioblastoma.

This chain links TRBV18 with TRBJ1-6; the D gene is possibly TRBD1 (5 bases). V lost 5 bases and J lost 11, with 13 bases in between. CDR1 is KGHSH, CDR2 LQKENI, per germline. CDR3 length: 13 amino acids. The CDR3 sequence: CASSADSQTPLHF. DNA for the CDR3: TGTGCCAGCTCAGCAGACAGTCAGACACCCCTCCACTTT. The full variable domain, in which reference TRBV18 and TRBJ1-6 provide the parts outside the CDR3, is NAGVMQNPRHLVRRRGQEARLRCSPMKGHSHVYWYRQLPEEGLKFMVYLQKENIIDESGMPKERFSAEFPKEGPSILRIQQVVRGDSAAYFCASSADSQTPLHFGNGTRLTVT.

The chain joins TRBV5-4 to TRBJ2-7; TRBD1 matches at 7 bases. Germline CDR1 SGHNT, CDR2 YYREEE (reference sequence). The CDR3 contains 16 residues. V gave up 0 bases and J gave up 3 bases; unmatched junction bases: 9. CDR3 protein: CASSLGAGTAIYEQYF. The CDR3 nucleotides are TGTGCCAGCAGCTTGGGGGCCGGGACAGCGATCTACGAGCAGTACTTC.

CDR3 region: CASSLLEGAAKLFF. CDR3 DNA: TGTGCCAGCAGTTTATTAGAGGGCGCGGCAAAACTGTTTTTT. This rearrangement joins TRBV28 to TRBJ1-4; D not resolved. Germline CDR1 and CDR2: MDHEN and SYDVKM. This CDR3 spans 14 amino acids. V was pared by 1 base and J by 10 bases, with 13 bases between.

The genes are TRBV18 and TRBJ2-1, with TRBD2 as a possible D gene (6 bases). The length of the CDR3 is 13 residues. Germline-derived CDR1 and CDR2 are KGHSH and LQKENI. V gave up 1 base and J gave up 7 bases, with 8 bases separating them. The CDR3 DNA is TGTGCCAGCTCACCACGACTAGAGAATGAGCAGTTCTTC. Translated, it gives CASSPRLENEQFF.

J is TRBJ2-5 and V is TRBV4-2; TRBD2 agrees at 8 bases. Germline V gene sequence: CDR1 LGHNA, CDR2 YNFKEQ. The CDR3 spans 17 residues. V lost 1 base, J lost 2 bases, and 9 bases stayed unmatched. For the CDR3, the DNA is TGTGCCAGCAGCCAAGCTGTAAGGGAGCGGGGGCAAGAGACCCAGTACTTC. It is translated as CASSQAVRERGQETQYF.

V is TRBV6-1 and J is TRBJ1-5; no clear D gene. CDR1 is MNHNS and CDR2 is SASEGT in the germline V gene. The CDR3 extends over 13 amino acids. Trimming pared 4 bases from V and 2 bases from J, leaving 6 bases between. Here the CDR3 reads CASSGSGNQPQHF. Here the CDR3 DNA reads TGTGCCAGCAGTGGATCAGGCAATCAGCCCCAGCATTTT.

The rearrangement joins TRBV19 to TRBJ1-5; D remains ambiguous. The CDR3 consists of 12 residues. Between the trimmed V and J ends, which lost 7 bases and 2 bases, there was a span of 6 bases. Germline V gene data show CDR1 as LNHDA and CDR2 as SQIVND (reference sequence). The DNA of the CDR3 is TGTGCCAGTACGCGGGGCAATCAGCCCCAGCATTTT. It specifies CASTRGNQPQHF.

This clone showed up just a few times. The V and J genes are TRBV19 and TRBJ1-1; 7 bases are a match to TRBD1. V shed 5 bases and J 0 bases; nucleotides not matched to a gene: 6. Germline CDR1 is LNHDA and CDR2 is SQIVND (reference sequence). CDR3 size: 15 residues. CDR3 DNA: TGTGCCAGTAGTGTACAGGGGCGCCTGAACACTGAAGCTTTCTTT. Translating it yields CASSVQGRLNTEAFF.

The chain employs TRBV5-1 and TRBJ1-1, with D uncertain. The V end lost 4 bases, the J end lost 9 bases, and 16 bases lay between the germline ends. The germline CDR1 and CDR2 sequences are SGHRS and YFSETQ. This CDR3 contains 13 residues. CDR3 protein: CASSPAGGVKAFF. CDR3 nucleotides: TGCGCCAGCAGCCCTGCCGGCGGGGTCAAAGCTTTCTTT.

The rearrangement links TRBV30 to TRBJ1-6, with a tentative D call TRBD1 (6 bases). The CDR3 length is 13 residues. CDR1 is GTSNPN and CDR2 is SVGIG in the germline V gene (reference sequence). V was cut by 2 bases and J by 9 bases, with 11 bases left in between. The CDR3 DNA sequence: TGTGCCTGGAGTCAGGGGCGAGGTTCACCCCTCCACTTT. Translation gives CAWSQGRGSPLHF.

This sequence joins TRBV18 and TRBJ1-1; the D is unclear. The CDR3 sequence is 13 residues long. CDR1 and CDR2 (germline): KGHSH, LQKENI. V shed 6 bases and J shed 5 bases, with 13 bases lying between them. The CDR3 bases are TGTGCCAGCTCCCCAGACGGAGTGACTGAAGCTTTCTTT. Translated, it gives CASSPDGVTEAFF.

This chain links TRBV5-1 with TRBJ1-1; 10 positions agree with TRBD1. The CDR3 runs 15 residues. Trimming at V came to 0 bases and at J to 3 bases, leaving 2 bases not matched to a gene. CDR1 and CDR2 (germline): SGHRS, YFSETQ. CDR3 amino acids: CASSLGGQGHTEAFF. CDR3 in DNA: TGCGCCAGCAGCTTGGGGGGACAGGGGCACACTGAAGCTTTCTTT.

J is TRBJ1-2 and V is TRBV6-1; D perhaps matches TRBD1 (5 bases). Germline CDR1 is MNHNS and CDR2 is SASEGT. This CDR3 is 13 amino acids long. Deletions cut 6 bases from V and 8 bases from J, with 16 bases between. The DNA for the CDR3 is TGTGCCAGCAGGTTCCGGGGGGAGAGGGGCTACACCTTC. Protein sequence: CASRFRGERGYTF.

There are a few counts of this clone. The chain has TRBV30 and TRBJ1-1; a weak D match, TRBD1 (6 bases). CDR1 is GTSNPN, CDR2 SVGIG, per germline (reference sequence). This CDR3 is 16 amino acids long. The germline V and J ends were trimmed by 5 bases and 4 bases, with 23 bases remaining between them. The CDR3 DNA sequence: TGTGCCTGGTCCACCGAGGGGGTGTTGGCGGGCACTGAAGCTTTCTTT. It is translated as CAWSTEGVLAGTEAFF.

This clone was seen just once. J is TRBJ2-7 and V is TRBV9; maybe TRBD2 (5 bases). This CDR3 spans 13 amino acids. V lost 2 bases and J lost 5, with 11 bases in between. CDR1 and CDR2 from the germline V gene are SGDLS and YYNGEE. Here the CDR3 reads CASSVRVSDEQYF. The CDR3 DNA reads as TGTGCCAGCAGCGTCCGCGTTAGCGACGAGCAGTACTTC.

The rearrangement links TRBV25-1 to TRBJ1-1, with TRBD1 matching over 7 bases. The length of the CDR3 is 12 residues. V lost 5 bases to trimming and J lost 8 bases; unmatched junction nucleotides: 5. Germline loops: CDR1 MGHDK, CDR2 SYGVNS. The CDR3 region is CASSKWTGEAFF. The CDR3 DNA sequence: TGTGCCAGCAGTAAATGGACAGGCGAAGCTTTCTTT.

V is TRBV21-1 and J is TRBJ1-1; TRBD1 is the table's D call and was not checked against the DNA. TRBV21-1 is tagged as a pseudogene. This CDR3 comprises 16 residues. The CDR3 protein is CASSKGGRASNTEAFF. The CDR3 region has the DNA TGTGCCAGCAGCAAAGGAGGCAGGGCATCTAACACTGAAGCTTTCTTT.

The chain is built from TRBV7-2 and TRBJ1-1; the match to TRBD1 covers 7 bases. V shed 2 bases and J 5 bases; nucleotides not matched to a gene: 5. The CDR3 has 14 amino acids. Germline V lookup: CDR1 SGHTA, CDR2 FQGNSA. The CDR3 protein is CASSLQGGSTEAFF. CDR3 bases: TGTGCCAGCAGCTTACAGGGGGGAAGTACTGAAGCTTTCTTT.

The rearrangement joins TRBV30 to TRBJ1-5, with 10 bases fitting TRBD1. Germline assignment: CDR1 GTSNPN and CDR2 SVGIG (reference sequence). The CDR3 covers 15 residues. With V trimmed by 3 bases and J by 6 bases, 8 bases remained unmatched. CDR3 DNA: TGTGCCTGGAGCATGGGACAGGGGTGGAGTCAGCCCCAGCATTTT. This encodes CAWSMGQGWSQPQHF.

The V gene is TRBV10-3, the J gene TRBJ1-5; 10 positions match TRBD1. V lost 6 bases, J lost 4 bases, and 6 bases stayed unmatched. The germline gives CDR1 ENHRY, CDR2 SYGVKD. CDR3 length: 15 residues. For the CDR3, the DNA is TGTGCCATCAGGGCTGGGACAGGGGAAAATCAGCCCCAGCATTTT. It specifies CAIRAGTGENQPQHF.

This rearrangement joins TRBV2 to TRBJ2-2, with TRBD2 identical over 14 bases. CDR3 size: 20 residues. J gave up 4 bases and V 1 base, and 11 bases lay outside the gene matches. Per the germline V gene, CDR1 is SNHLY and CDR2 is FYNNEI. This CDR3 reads CASSEGAGLAGEWVTGELFF. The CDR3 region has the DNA TGTGCCAGCAGTGAAGGAGCGGGACTAGCGGGAGAATGGGTCACCGGGGAGCTGTTTTTT.

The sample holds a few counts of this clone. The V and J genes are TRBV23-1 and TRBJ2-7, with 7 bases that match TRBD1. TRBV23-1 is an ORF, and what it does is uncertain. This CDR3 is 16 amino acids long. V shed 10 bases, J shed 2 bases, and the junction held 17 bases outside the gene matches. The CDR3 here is CATPFVRDRKTYEQYF. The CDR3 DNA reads TGCGCCACTCCGTTTGTTCGGGACAGAAAGACCTACGAGCAGTACTTC.

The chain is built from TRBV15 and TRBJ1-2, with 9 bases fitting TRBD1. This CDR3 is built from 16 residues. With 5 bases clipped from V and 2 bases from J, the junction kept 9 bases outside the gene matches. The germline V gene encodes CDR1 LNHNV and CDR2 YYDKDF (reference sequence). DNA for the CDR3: TGTGCCACCAGCGGCCGACAGGGGGTAAAAAACTATGGCTACACCTTC. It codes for CATSGRQGVKNYGYTF.

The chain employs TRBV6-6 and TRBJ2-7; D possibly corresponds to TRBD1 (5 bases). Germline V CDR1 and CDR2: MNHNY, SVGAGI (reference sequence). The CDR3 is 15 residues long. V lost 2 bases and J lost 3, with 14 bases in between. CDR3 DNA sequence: TGTGCCAGCAGTTACCAGGGCTTCACGAGCTACGAGCAGTACTTC. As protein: CASSYQGFTSYEQYF.

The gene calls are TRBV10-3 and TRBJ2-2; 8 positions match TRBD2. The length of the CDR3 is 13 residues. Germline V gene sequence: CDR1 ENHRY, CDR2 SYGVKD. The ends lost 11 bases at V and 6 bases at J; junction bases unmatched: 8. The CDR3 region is CAAGTRIAGELFF. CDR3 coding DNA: TGTGCCGCCGGGACTAGAATAGCCGGGGAGCTGTTTTTT.